This T cell receptor (beta chain) was obtained from a study of shared clonotypes between healthy human individuals. For the study at large: Two women and a few men aged 18 to 49 served as donors. Each donor's CD4 naive and CD4 memory cells filled three plates apiece, CD8 naive two, and CD8 memory one.

Sorted-subset replicate PCRs used 200 ng DNA, approximately 30,000 T cell genomes. Authors' processing steps: ImmunoSEQ output lacked quality scores and full-length reads, limiting matched filtering. Sequencing used immunoSEQ multiplex PCR; TCRdb keeps in-frame clones, though not all of them. V and J calls and clone size are as listed in that table; D and trimming were resolved from the DNA. The repertoire consists of some 2.4 million clones, with approximately 93% occurring once and the leading ten covering around 0.37%. This CDR3 is built from 12 residues. Germline V gene lookup returns CDR1 LNHDA and CDR2 SQIVND (reference sequence).

The sequenced material came from naive CD4+ T cells from PBMCs. Subset here: CD45RA+ positively selected. V usage is TRBV19 and J usage is TRBJ2-1, with D possibly matching TRBD2 (5 bases). The sequence derives from a man between 18 and 35 years old in good health. Some clones in this sample may be carry-over from other donors' samples. The CDR3 is CASSIAYNEQFF. In nucleotides, the CDR3 is TGTGCTTCTAGCATCGCCTACAATGAGCAGTTCTTC.